The present T cell receptor beta chain was sequenced within a study of regulatory T cells in long-lasting Graves disease. Germline CDR1 reads KGHSH; CDR2 reads LQKENI. The V segment lost 0 bases and the J segment 5 bases; nucleotides outside the gene matches: 7. The CDR3 is 16 residues long. Indicated time point: newly diagnosed GD, antithyroid drugs for less than 3 months. After RNA was extracted from PBMCs, the TCR library was made from it. To make TCR beta libraries, researchers used iRepertoire HTBI primers and Arm-PCR of CDR3 regions. A single record per CDR3 protein comes from TCRdb applying MiXCR to the multiplex PCR reads. Of roughly 500,000 distinct CDR3 sequences listed, roughly 14% were seen once; the top ten hold about 9.1%. This clonotype was counted between two and nine times. These data were also reused for a study on T cells in Graves' hyperthyroidism and ophthalmopathy.

The receptor comes from a man under 40 with Graves disease. The sequenced sample was peripheral blood mononuclear cells (PBMCs), obtained at new diagnosis, from a patient treated with antithyroid drugs. V usage is TRBV18 and J usage is TRBJ2-1; TRBD2 agrees at 7 bases. The CDR3 region is CASSPPELASDNEQFF. The CDR3 DNA reads TGTGCCAGCTCACCACCGGAACTAGCGAGCGACAATGAGCAGTTCTTC.